Presented here are 15 T cell receptor beta chains from one specimen sequenced in a study of T cell repertoires in cytomegalovirus infection. TCRdb re-called the reads through MiXCR, storing one row per CDR3 protein. The table records tens of thousands of distinct CDR3 sequences, about 33% of them present only once. These TCRs' antigens remain unknown. Material: PBMCs, sequenced either directly or after in vitro stimulation (not recorded which). Receptors were obtained from a human donor in good health (CMV status not recorded). Some clones in this sample may be carry-over from other donors' samples.

This chain connects TRBV11-2 to TRBJ2-2; a possible D gene is TRBD1 (5 bases). Looked up from germline, CDR1 is SGHAT and CDR2 is FQNNGV. V lost 2 bases and J lost 6, with 10 bases in between. There are 14 residues in the CDR3. The chain's CDR3 is CASSLRGASGELFF. The CDR3 DNA reads TGTGCCAGCAGCTTAAGGGGCGCATCCGGGGAGCTGTTTTTT.

For this clonotype: A junction end diverges from the germline sequence, so it may reflect a read error. This sequence joins TRBV20-1 and TRBJ2-7, with D perhaps TRBD1 (5 bases). The germline V gene encodes CDR1 DFQATT and CDR2 SNEGSKA (reference sequence). The CDR3 is 13 amino acids. The CDR3 loop is CSAPGQGSHEQYF. For the CDR3, the DNA is TGCAGTGCCCCCGGCCAGGGCTCCCACGAGCAGTACTTC.

V is TRBV12-5 and J is TRBJ2-3; D call uncertain. Germline V gives CDR1 LGHNT, CDR2 FRNRAP. This CDR3 is built from 12 residues. V was pared by 6 bases and J by 9 bases, with 13 bases between. The chain's CDR3 is CASGSLDKTQYF. CDR3 in DNA: TGTGCTAGTGGGTCCTTGGATAAGACGCAGTATTTT.

There are many counts of this clonotype. This chain connects TRBV7-8 to TRBJ1-6; possibly TRBD1 for D (6 bases). Germline CDR1 SGHVS, CDR2 FQNEAQ. With 7 bases removed from V and 8 bases from J, the gap between germline ends came to 18 bases. The CDR3 has 15 amino acids. CDR3 protein: CASTLGWTEDSPLHF. DNA of the CDR3: TGTGCCAGCACCCTCGGGTGGACAGAGGATTCACCCCTCCACTTT.

CDR3 protein: CASSPSHGGTQYF. Written as DNA, the CDR3 is TGTGCCAGCAGCCCAAGCCATGGGGGGACCCAGTACTTC. V usage is TRBV7-6 and J usage is TRBJ2-5; perhaps D is TRBD1 or TRBD2 (5 bases each). The CDR3 has 13 amino acids. CDR1 is SGHVS, CDR2 FNYEAQ, per germline. The V gene lost 5 bases and the J gene lost 7 bases, with 14 bases spanning the gap.

The chain is built from TRBV10-3 and TRBJ1-5, with D perhaps matching TRBD1 (6 bases). Looked up from germline, CDR1 is ENHRY and CDR2 is SYGVKD. V lost 4 bases to trimming and J lost 0 bases, with 10 bases between them. The CDR3 totals 15 residues. For the CDR3, the DNA is TGTGCCATCAGTGGGACAGTAGATAGCAATCAGCCCCAGCATTTT. Amino acid sequence: CAISGTVDSNQPQHF.

The V gene is TRBV7-4, the J gene TRBJ1-2; TRBD1 agrees at 10 bases. CDR3 length: 15 residues. Germline-derived CDR1 and CDR2 are SGHVT and SQSDAQ. The V segment lost 2 bases and the J segment 5 bases; nucleotides outside the gene matches: 5. The CDR3 DNA follows: TGTGCCAGCAGCTTAAGTGGGGACAGGGGTTATGGCTACACCTTC. Protein sequence: CASSLSGDRGYGYTF. The variable domain in full, completed from reference TRBV7-4 and TRBJ1-2, reads GAGVSQSPRYKVAKRGRDVALRCDSISGHVTLYWYRQTLGQGSEVLTYSQSDAQRDKSGRPSGRFSAERPERSVSTLKIQRTEQGDSAVYLCASSLSGDRGYGYTFGSGTRLTVV.

CDR3 bases: TGTGCCAGTATGCAGTACTCTGGAAACACCATATATTTT. Its protein product is CASMQYSGNTIYF. This rearrangement joins TRBV19 to TRBJ1-3; D not certain. Germline V gene lookup returns CDR1 LNHDA and CDR2 SQIVND (reference sequence). Trimming took 7 bases from V and 0 from J, leaving 7 bases between them. This CDR3 contains 13 residues.

The chain carries TRBV4-1 and TRBJ2-7; 9 nucleotides agree with TRBD1. V lost 1 base, J lost 4 bases, and 2 bases stayed unmatched. The CDR3 is made up of 14 amino acids. Germline values: CDR1 MGHRA, CDR2 YSYEKL. As DNA, the CDR3 is TGCGCCAGCAGCCAAGCCGGGACAGGGTACGAGCAGTACTTC. Protein product: CASSQAGTGYEQYF.

This clonotype is a singleton in its sample. The chain is built from TRBV6-8 and TRBJ2-7; D is unresolved. Germline V lookup: CDR1 MNHGY, CDR2 SAAAGT. The CDR3 contains 14 residues. Trimming removed 6 bases at V and 4 bases at J, with 16 bases between. CDR3: CASRLDGLRYEQYF. DNA for the CDR3: TGTGCCAGCAGACTCGACGGCTTAAGGTACGAGCAGTACTTC.

This clonotype appeared a few times. The chain couples TRBV5-5 to TRBJ1-4; 8 bases agree with TRBD1. The V segment lost 8 bases and the J segment 10 bases; nucleotides outside the gene matches: 13. Germline CDR1 SGHKS, CDR2 YYEKEE (reference sequence). The CDR3 consists of 14 residues. The CDR3 loop is CASENRGDVGKLFF. As DNA, the CDR3 is TGTGCCAGTGAGAACAGGGGGGACGTGGGAAAACTGTTTTTT.

Concerning this clonotype: The CDR3 does not close with the conserved phenylalanine or tryptophan, likely indicating a read error. The rearrangement joins TRBV7-2 to TRBJ2-7; perhaps TRBD1 as D (6 bases). Germline CDR1 SGHTA, CDR2 FQGNSA. Trimming cost V 5 bases and J 4 bases, with 15 bases left between them. The CDR3 runs to 14 residues. This CDR3 reads CASSGQWEFYEQYC. CDR3 nucleotide sequence: TGTGCCAGCAGCGGACAGTGGGAATTTTACGAGCAGTACTGC.

The rearrangement links TRBV20-1 to TRBJ2-3, with 7 bases fitting TRBD2. The V gene end was trimmed by 6 bases and the J gene end by 2 bases; junction bases not matched to a gene: 8. The CDR3 length is 14 residues. CDR1 and CDR2 (germline): DFQATT, SNEGSKA (reference sequence). CDR3 protein: CSALASGFTDTQYF. As DNA, the CDR3 is TGCAGTGCCCTGGCTAGCGGATTCACAGATACGCAGTATTTT.

The chain carries TRBV25-1 and TRBJ1-6, with a tentative D call TRBD1 (5 bases). V was cut by 6 bases and J by 5 bases, with 11 bases left in between. The CDR3 sequence is 14 residues long. Germline V gene lookup returns CDR1 MGHDK and CDR2 SYGVNS. CDR3 sequence: CASRQGNDNSPLHF. The CDR3 nucleotides read TGTGCCAGCAGGCAGGGTAATGATAATTCACCCCTCCACTTT.

This clonotype came up many times. The chain combines TRBV7-2 with TRBJ1-1; D remains ambiguous. From germline, CDR1 is SGHTA and CDR2 FQGNSA. V was pared by 1 base and J by 0 bases, with 9 bases between. CDR3 length: 15 amino acids. CDR3 bases: TGTGCCAGCAGCTTAGGCCACAGATTGAACACTGAAGCTTTCTTT. Translation gives CASSLGHRLNTEAFF. The full variable domain, with the rest looked up from reference TRBV7-2 and TRBJ1-1, is GAGVSQSPSNKVTEKGKDVELRCDPISGHTALYWYRQSLGQGLEFLIYFQGNSAPDKSGLPSDRFSAERTGGSVSTLTIQRTQQEDSAVYLCASSLGHRLNTEAFFGQGTRLTVV.